This T cell receptor beta chain was documented in a study of CD8+ T cells in alopecia areata. Study observations and caveats: Normal skin's resident alphabeta T cells are sequenced alongside lesional scalp T cells. Clonality was higher in lesional than normal scalp, especially in alopecia totalis/universalis.

Extracted RNA was reverse transcribed into cDNA, the sequencing template. This table comes from immunoSEQ multiplex PCR, and its TCRdb copy is limited to in-frame clones, with some not included. Of some 120,000 clones in the sample, roughly 50% were seen once. This clone was observed a few times. Its specificity is unknown. From germline, CDR1 is SGDLS and CDR2 YYNGEE. The trim removed 2 bases at V and 3 bases at J, leaving 6 bases unmatched. This CDR3 is built from 15 residues. Alopecia areata patients provided lesional scalp punch biopsies and peripheral blood. PBMCs yielded sorted CD4+ and CD8+ T cells.

What was sequenced was NKG2D-low CD8+ T cells sorted from blood. This chain links TRBV9 with TRBJ1-1, with 8 bases identical to TRBD1. The receptor's source is a human donor with alopecia areata. The CDR3 is CASSVAGGADTEAFF. The CDR3 DNA reads as TGTGCCAGCAGCGTTGCAGGGGGCGCCGACACTGAAGCTTTCTTT.